A selection of T cell receptor beta chains follows, all from one sample in a study of CD8 T cells in ankylosing spondylitis. MiXCR was run by TCRdb on the 5' RACE reads, yielding one entry per CDR3 protein. The profile covers approximately 550,000 distinct CDR3 sequences, with over 9.5% appearing a single time and about 6.5% taken by the ten largest. The material sequenced was blood, either unsorted or a sorted T cell fraction (not recorded which). These receptors were obtained from a male donor with ankylosing spondylitis. Both conserved end residues are part of each CDR3. A D gene is named only where the DNA matches it firmly. Size values are once, few and many counts, or a class for expanded clones, and some rows have none.

.	TRBV10-3	few	TRBJ1-3	TGTGCCATCAGTGATGGCCGCCTCTCTGGAAACACCATATATTTT	CAISDGRLSGNTIYF
TRBD1	TRBV28	.	TRBJ1-2	TGTGCCAGCAGTTTATCGGGACAGGGGGTCTATGGCTACACCTTC	CASSLSGQGVYGYTF
TRBD1	TRBV29-1	.	TRBJ1-1	TGCAGCGCTCGGACAGGGGCCGGGGGTGGCACTGAAGCTTTCTTT	CSARTGAGGGTEAFF
.	TRBV9	many	TRBJ2-1	TGTGCCAGCAGCGTAGGGGGTGGATACAATGAGCAGTTCTTC	CASSVGGGYNEQFF
TRBD2	TRBV11-2	.	TRBJ2-1	TGTGCCAGCAGCCCGGAACCCCTAGCGGGAGGCTCCTACAATGAGCAGTTCTTC	CASSPEPLAGGSYNEQFF
.	TRBV19	few	TRBJ2-7	TGTGCCAGTAGTCGGACAAGCAGTACCTACGAGCAGTACTTC	CASSRTSSTYEQYF
.	TRBV11-2	few	TRBJ2-6	TGTGCCAGCAGCCCGGTTCTTAGTGGGGCCAACGTCCTGACTTTC	CASSPVLSGANVLTF
.	TRBV24-1	.	TRBJ2-3	TGTGCCACCAGTGGCCTAGTCGGCACAGATACGCAGTATTTT	CATSGLVGTDTQYF
.	TRBV27	.	TRBJ2-1	TGTGCCAGCACCTCCCCTCCGGGGCGGGACAAGTACAATGAGCAGTTCTTC	CASTSPPGRDKYNEQFF
.	TRBV29-1	many	TRBJ2-3	TGCAGCGTTGAAAGCGGCACGCAGTATTTT	CSVESGTQYF
.	TRBV5-6	many	TRBJ1-1	TGTGCCAGCGGCGTGGAAACCAACACTGAAGCTTTCTTT	CASGVETNTEAFF
TRBD2	TRBV5-1	many	TRBJ2-1	TGCGCCAGCAGACTAGCGAGCAACAATGAGCAGTTCTTC	CASRLASNNEQFF
.	TRBV4-1	few	TRBJ2-6	TGCGCCAGCAGCCAAGATCGGGCCAGAGTCCCCTTCTCTGGGGCCAACGTCCTGACTTTC	CASSQDRARVPFSGANVLTF
.	TRBV20-1	many	TRBJ2-2	TGCAGTGCTAGAGATCTGGAGACAGCGAACACCGGGGAGCTGTTTTTT	CSARDLETANTGELFF
.	TRBV20-1	few	TRBJ2-1	TGCAGTGCTGGGAGCCCAAGGGGTTCGGGAAATGAGCAGTTCTTC	CSAGSPRGSGNEQFF
TRBD1	TRBV7-2	.	TRBJ2-1	TGTGCCAGCAGCTCAGGACAGGGGGTTGTCAATGAGCAGTTCTTC	CASSSGQGVVNEQFF
TRBD2	TRBV11-1	.	TRBJ2-2	TGTGCCAGCAGCTTTGATATAGCGGGAGCGCTGTCAAACACCGGGGAGCTGTTTTTT	CASSFDIAGALSNTGELFF
.	TRBV5-1	many	TRBJ1-6	TGCGCCAGCAGCCGTGGTGAAGGCCCTTCACCCCTCCACTTT	CASSRGEGPSPLHF
.	TRBV6-5	.	TRBJ1-2	TGTGCCAGCAGTTACTCGGGCGGGGGGCCGGACTATGGCTACACCTTC	CASSYSGGGPDYGYTF
.	TRBV5-1	few	TRBJ2-1	TGCGCCAGCAGCTTGGGTGGCCGGGGTCTAAATGAGCAGTTCTTC	CASSLGGRGLNEQFF
TRBD1	TRBV11-1	.	TRBJ1-3	TGTGCCAGCAGCTCAAGACAGGGCCGCTCTGGAAACACCATATATTTT	CASSSRQGRSGNTIYF
.	TRBV20-1	many	TRBJ2-5	TGCAGTGTTCGACAACCGACAAGCCTACAAGAGACCCAGTACTTC	CSVRQPTSLQETQYF
TRBD1	TRBV2	many	TRBJ2-1	TGTGCCAGCAGTGAACCTGGGACAGGCAGCGAGCAGTTCTTC	CASSEPGTGSEQFF
.	TRBV27	few	TRBJ2-1	TGTGCCAGCAGTTTATCAACCGGGGGCAACAATGAGCAGTTCTTC	CASSLSTGGNNEQFF
.	TRBV6-1	.	TRBJ1-4	TGTGCCAGCAGGGCCGGGGCCCGGTGGGAAAAACTGTTTTTT	CASRAGARWEKLFF
TRBD2	TRBV12-3/TRBV12-4	.	TRBJ2-1	TGTGCCAGCAGTGTTAGCGGGAGGGCCTTCGATGAGCAGTTCTTC	CASSVSGRAFDEQFF
.	TRBV29-1	few	TRBJ2-3	TGCAGCGTTGCCGGGACACCGACCACAGATACGCAGTATTTT	CSVAGTPTTDTQYF
.	TRBV10-3	many	TRBJ1-3	TGTGCCATCAGAAGCCAGGGGTTATCTGGAAACACCATATATTTT	CAIRSQGLSGNTIYF
.	TRBV20-1	few	TRBJ2-1	TGCAGTGCTAGCCCTCCGTGGAATGAGCAGTTCTTC	CSASPPWNEQFF
.	TRBV7-6	.	TRBJ2-1	TGTGCCAGCAGCTTATCGGGAGTATACCACAATGAGCAGTTCTTC	CASSLSGVYHNEQFF
TRBD2	TRBV5-1	.	TRBJ2-1	TGCGCCAGCAGCTGGGGACTAGCGGGAGCGAGTGGCTCCTACAATGAGCAGTTCTTC	CASSWGLAGASGSYNEQFF
TRBD1	TRBV24-1	.	TRBJ2-3	TGTGCCACCAGTGATCGGGACAGGGGAGTAGCAGATACGCAGTATTTT	CATSDRDRGVADTQYF
.	TRBV6-2/TRBV6-3	.	TRBJ1-2	TGTGCCAGCAGCGTGGAGAGCGCTAACTATGGCTACACCTTC	CASSVESANYGYTF
TRBD2	TRBV6-1	.	TRBJ2-3	TGTGCCAGCTCGGCGGGAGTGACAGATACGCAGTATTTT	CASSAGVTDTQYF
.	TRBV11-2	.	TRBJ2-1	TGTGCCAGCAGCTTAGATAAGCTACTCCTAAAGCAGTTCTTC	CASSLDKLLLKQFF
.	TRBV7-9	.	TRBJ2-1	TGTGCCAGCAGCGATGACCAGCGGGAGCAGTTCTTC	CASSDDQREQFF
.	TRBV2	few	TRBJ2-1	TGTGCCACCAGCCTCAATGAGCAGTTCTTC	CATSLNEQFF
TRBD1	TRBV5-5	few	TRBJ2-5	TGTGCCAGCAGCTCGTCCGGGACAGGAACGTATCCGGAGTACTTC	CASSSSGTGTYPEYF
TRBD1	TRBV20-1	.	TRBJ2-3	TGCAGTGCTACACGACAGGGAAGGGGCACAGATACGCAGTATTTT	CSATRQGRGTDTQYF
.	TRBV5-1	few	TRBJ2-2	TGCGCCAGCAGCTTGGCCCGGGGCCCAATCTTCACCGGGGAGCTGTTTTTT	CASSLARGPIFTGELFF
.	TRBV20-1	few	TRBJ2-1	TGCAGTGCTAGAGATCCCGGACGTTGGGCGCGGAGCTCCTACAATGAGCAGTTCTTC	CSARDPGRWARSSYNEQFF
TRBD2	TRBV19	.	TRBJ2-1	TGTGCCAGTAGTATTGGCCAGCGGGAGGGGGATGAGCAGTTCTTC	CASSIGQREGDEQFF
.	TRBV5-1	few	TRBJ2-7	TGCGCCAGCAGCTTGGTTCGCGGGACAGACGAGCAGTACTTC	CASSLVRGTDEQYF
.	TRBV7-2	.	TRBJ2-7	TGTGCCAGCAGCTTTATGCTAGCTCTATCCTACGAGCAGTACTTC	CASSFMLALSYEQYF
TRBD1	TRBV7-9	few	TRBJ2-1	TGTGCCAGCAGCTTAGTCCGGGACAGGGGATGGAATGAGCAGTTCTTC	CASSLVRDRGWNEQFF
.	TRBV7-2	many	TRBJ2-5	TGTGCCAGCAGCCCCCTCCCCCTAAGCGGTCAAGAGACCCAGTACTTC	CASSPLPLSGQETQYF
TRBD1	TRBV6-1	many	TRBJ2-5	TGTGCCAGCAGCGCGGGACAGGGGTTAGAGACCCAGTACTTC	CASSAGQGLETQYF
.	TRBV27	.	TRBJ2-7	TGTGCCAGCACACCGGACAGGGGGGGACTAGCGGTTTCCTACGAGCAGTACTTC	CASTPDRGGLAVSYEQYF
.	TRBV12-3/TRBV12-4	.	TRBJ2-1	TGTGCCAGCAGCACGACTAGAGGCAATGAGCAGTTCTTC	CASSTTRGNEQFF
.	TRBV3-1	.	TRBJ2-1	TGTGCCAGCAGCTCACCCCGAGGCTACTCCTACAATGAGCAGTTCTTC	CASSSPRGYSYNEQFF
.	TRBV9	.	TRBJ2-1	TGTGCCAGCAGCCCCCCGACTAACCACAATGAGCAGTTCTTC	CASSPPTNHNEQFF
TRBD1	TRBV20-1	few	TRBJ2-4	TGCAGTGCTAGAGCGGGGGACAGGGGAAACATTCAGTACTTC	CSARAGDRGNIQYF
.	TRBV27	.	TRBJ1-2	TGTGCCAGCAGTTTATGGGGCAGGGAGGACTATGGCTACACCTTC	CASSLWGREDYGYTF
.	TRBV5-1	many	TRBJ2-1	TGCGCCAGCAGCCCCCAGGGCTATGAGCAGTTCTTC	CASSPQGYEQFF
.	TRBV12-3/TRBV12-4	many	TRBJ2-1	TGTGCCAGCAGTCTTTTGGGCTACAATGAGCAGTTCTTC	CASSLLGYNEQFF
TRBD1	TRBV10-3	many	TRBJ2-7	TGTGCCATCAGCGAACAGGGGCACGAGCAGTACTTC	CAISEQGHEQYF
.	TRBV7-2	.	TRBJ1-5	TGTGCCAGCAGCTTAATGAGCAGCAATCAGCCCCAGCATTTT	CASSLMSSNQPQHF
.	TRBV10-3	few	TRBJ1-4	TGTGCCATCAGTGAGTCCCGGGGAGGACTGTTTTTT	CAISESRGGLFF
TRBD1	TRBV4-1	.	TRBJ2-3	TGCGCCAGCAGCCAAGGTGACAGGGAAGAAGATACGCAGTATTTT	CASSQGDREEDTQYF